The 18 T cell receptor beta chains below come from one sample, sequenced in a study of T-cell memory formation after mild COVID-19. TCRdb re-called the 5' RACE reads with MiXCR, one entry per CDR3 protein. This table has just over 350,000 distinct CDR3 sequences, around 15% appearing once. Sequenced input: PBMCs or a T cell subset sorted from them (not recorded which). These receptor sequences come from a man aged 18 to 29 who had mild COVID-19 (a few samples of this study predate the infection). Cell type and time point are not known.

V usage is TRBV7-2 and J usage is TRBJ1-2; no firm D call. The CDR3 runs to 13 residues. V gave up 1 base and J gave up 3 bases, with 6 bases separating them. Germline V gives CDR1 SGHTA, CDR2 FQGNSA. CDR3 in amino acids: CASSLVHYYGYTF. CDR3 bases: TGTGCCAGCAGCTTAGTCCACTACTATGGCTACACCTTC.

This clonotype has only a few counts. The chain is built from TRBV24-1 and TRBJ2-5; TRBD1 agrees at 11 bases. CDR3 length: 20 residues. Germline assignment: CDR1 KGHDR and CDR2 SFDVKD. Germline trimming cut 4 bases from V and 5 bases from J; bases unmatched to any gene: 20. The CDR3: CATSDSIGQGAFLPGETQYF. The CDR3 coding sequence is TGTGCCACCAGTGACTCAATCGGACAGGGGGCTTTTCTCCCTGGGGAGACCCAGTACTTC.

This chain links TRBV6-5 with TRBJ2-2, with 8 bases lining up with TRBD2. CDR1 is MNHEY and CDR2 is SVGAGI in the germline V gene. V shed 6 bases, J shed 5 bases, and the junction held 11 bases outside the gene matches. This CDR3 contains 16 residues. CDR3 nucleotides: TGTGCCAGCAGCAATGGCGGGGGGCCGCATACCGGGGAGCTGTTTTTT. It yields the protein CASSNGGGPHTGELFF.

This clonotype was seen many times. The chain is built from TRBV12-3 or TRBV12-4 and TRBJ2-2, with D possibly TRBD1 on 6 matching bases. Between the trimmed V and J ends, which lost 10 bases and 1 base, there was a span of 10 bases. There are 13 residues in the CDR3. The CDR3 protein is CATQDRNTGELFF. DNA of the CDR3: TGTGCCACCCAGGACAGGAACACCGGGGAGCTGTTTTTT.

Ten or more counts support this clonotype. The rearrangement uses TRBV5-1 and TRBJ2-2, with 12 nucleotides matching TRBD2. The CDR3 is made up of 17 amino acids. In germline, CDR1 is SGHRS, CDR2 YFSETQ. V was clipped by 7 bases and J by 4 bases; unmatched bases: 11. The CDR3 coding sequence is TGCGCCAGCTTACCTAGCGGGGGGGCCGTCGGCACCGGGGAGCTGTTTTTT. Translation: CASLPSGGAVGTGELFF.

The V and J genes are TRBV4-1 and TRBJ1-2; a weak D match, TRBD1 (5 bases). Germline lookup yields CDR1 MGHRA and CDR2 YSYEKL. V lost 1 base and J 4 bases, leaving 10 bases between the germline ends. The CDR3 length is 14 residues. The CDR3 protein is CASSQVPGRYGYTF. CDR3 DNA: TGCGCCAGCAGCCAAGTCCCGGGGCGCTATGGCTACACCTTC.

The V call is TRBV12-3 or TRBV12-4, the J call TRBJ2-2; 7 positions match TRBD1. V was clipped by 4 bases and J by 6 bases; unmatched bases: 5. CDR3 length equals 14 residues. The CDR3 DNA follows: TGTGCCAGCAGTTCCTTTCAGGGGGCCGGGGAGCTGTTTTTT. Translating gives CASSSFQGAGELFF.

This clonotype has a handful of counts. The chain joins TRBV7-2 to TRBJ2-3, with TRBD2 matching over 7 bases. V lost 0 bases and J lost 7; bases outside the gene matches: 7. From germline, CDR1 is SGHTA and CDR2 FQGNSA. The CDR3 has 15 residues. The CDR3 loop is CASSLAWTRANTQYF. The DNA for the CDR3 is TGTGCCAGCAGCTTAGCGTGGACTAGAGCAAATACGCAGTATTTT.

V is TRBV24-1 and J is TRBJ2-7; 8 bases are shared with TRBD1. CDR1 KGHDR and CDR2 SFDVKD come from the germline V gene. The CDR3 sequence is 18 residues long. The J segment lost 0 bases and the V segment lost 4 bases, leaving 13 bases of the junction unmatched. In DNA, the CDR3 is TGTGCCACCAGTGAGGCAACTAAGGCCGGGACAGGCTCCTACGAGCAGTACGTC. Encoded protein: CATSEATKAGTGSYEQYV.

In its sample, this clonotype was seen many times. The CDR3, as DNA: TGCAGCGTTGAAGATCCCTCTAGCGGGGTCGCAGATACGCAGTATTTT. Translated, it gives CSVEDPSSGVADTQYF. The chain recombines TRBV29-1 with TRBJ2-3; 9 bases are shared with TRBD2. Germline CDR1 is SQVTM and CDR2 is ANQGSEA. The length of the CDR3 is 16 residues. The V and J ends lost 0 bases and 4 bases, in that order; junction bases with no gene match: 8.

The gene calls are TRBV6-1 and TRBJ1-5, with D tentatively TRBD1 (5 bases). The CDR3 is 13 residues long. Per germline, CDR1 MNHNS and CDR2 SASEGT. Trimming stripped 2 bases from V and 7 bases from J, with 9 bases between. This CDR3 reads CASSERGRQPQHF. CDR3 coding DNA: TGTGCCAGCAGTGAAAGGGGAAGGCAGCCCCAGCATTTT.

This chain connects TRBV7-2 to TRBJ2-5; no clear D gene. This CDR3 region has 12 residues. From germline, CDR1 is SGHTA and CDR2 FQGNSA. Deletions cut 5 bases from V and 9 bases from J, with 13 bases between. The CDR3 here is CASSPPPRPQYF. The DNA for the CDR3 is TGTGCCAGCAGCCCACCCCCGAGGCCCCAGTACTTC.

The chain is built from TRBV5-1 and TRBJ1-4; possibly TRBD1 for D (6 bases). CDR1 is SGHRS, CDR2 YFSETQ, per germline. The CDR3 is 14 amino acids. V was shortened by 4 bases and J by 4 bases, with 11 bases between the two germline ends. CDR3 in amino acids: CASSVQGFNEKLFF. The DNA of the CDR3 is TGCGCCAGCAGCGTACAGGGATTTAATGAAAAACTGTTTTTT.

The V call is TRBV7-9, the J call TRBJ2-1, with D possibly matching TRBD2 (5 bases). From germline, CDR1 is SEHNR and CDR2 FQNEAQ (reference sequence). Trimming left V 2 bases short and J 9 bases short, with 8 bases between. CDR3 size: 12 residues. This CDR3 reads CASSLWRPEQFF. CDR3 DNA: TGTGCCAGCAGCTTATGGAGGCCTGAGCAGTTCTTC. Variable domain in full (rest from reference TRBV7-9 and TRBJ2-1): DTGVSQNPRHKITKRGQNVTFRCDPISEHNRLYWYRQTLGQGPEFLTYFQNEAQLEKSRLLSDRFSAERPKGSFSTLEIQRTEQGDSAMYLCASSLWRPEQFFGPGTRLTVL.

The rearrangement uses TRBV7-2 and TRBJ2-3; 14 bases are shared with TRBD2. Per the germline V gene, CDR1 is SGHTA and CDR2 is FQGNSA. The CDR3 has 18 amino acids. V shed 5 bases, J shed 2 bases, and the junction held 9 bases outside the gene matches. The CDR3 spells CASSLRTSGGINTDTQYF. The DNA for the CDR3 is TGTGCCAGCAGCCTCAGGACTAGCGGGGGGATTAACACAGATACGCAGTATTTT.

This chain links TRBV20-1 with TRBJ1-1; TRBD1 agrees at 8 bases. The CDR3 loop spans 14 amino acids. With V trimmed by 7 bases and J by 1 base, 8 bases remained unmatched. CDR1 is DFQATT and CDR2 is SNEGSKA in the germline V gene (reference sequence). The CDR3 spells CSVVRGLWNTEAFF. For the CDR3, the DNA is TGCAGTGTCGTCAGGGGGCTCTGGAACACTGAAGCTTTCTTT.

The CDR3 DNA sequence: TGTGCCAGCAGCGCCCCCTGGGGGGCGAAGACCCAGTACTTC. Its translation is CASSAPWGAKTQYF. This sequence joins TRBV7-2 and TRBJ2-5, with D perhaps TRBD1 or TRBD2 (6 bases each). The germline V gene encodes CDR1 SGHTA and CDR2 FQGNSA. CDR3 length equals 14 residues. The V end was cut by 5 bases, the J end by 6 bases, with 16 bases between.

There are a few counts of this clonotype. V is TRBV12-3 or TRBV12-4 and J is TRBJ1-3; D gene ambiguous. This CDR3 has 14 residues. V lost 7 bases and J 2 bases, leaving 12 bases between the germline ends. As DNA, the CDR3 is TGTGCCAGCAAAAGGATAGATGCTGGAAACACCATATATTTT. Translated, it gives CASKRIDAGNTIYF.